This T cell receptor (beta chain) was observed in a study of naive CD8 T cells in extremely preterm neonates. Assay used: immunoSEQ multiplex PCR; TCRdb lists only in-frame clones, some missing. The repertoire consists of about 4,900 clones, with almost 98% occurring once and the leading ten covering approximately 0.55%. General study points: Preterm CDR3s were shorter than older groups', with fewer N additions and less trimming. Preterm neonates had significantly lower iChao1 richness than other age groups.

With regard to this clone: Its antigen is as yet unknown.

Deliveries were elective term cesareans at about 37-42 weeks, with no labor or membrane rupture. The sample holds sorted live naive CD8+ CD45RA+CCR7+ T cells. The length of the CDR3 is 15 residues. In germline, CDR1 is MDHEN, CDR2 SYDVKM. Trimming took 5 bases from V and 3 from J; bases not matched to a gene: 4. The clonotype comes from a newborn in good health. The chain is built from TRBV28 and TRBJ2-3, with 11 bases that match TRBD2. Input material: naive CD8+ T cells from cord blood. This CDR3 reads CASSPSSGRTDTQYF. CDR3 sequence (DNA): TGTGCCAGCAGTCCGTCTAGCGGGAGGACAGATACGCAGTATTTT.